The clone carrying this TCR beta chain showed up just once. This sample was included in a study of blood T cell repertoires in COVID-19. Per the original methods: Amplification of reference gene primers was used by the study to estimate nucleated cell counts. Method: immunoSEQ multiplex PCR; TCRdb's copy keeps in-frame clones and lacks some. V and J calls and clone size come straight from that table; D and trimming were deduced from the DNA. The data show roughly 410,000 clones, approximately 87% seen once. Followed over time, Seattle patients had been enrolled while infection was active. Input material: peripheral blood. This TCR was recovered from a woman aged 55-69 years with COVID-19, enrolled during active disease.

CDR3 sequence reads: CASSVGRVGAEAFF. CDR3 bases: TGTGCCAGCAGCGTAGGGAGGGTGGGAGCTGAAGCTTTCTTT. V gene TRBV9 combines with J gene TRBJ1-1; D gene uncertain. Looked up from germline, CDR1 is SGDLS and CDR2 is YYNGEE. The CDR3 totals 14 residues. V was shortened by 0 bases and J by 6 bases, with 12 bases between the two germline ends.